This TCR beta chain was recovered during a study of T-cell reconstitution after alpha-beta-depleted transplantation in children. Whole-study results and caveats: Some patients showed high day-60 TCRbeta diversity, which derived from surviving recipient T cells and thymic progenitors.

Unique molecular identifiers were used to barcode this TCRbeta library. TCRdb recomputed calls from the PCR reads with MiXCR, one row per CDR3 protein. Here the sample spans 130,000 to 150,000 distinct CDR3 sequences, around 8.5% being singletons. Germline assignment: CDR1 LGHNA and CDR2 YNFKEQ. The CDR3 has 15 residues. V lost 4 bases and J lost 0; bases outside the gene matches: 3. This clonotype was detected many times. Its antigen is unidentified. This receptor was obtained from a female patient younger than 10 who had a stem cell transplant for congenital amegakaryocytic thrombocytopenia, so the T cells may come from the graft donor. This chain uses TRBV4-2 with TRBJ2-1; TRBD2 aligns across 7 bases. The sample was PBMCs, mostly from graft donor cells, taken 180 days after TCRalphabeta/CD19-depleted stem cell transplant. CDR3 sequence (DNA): TGTGCCAGCAGCCTCCAGCGGGGCTCCTACAATGAGCAGTTCTTC. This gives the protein CASSLQRGSYNEQFF.